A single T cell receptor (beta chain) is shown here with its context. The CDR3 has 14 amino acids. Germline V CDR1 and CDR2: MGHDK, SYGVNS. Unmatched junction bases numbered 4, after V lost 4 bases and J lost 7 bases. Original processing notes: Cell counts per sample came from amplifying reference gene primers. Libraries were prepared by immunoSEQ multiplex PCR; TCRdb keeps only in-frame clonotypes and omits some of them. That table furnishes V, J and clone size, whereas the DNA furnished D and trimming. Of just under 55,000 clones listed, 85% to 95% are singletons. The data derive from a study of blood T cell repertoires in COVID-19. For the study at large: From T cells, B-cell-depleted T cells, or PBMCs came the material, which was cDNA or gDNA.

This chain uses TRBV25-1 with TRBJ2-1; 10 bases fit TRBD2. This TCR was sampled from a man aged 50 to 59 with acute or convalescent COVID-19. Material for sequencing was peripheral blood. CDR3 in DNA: TGTGCCAGCAGTGTAGCGGGAGGTGGGAATGAGCAGTTCTTC. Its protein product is CASSVAGGGNEQFF.